Below, 20 T cell receptor beta chains from the same sample are listed, as sequenced in a study of low-dose radiotherapy and immunotherapy resistance in tumors. Sample time point: before trial treatment. With TRAV- and TRBV-specific primers, first-strand cDNA was made, covering the alpha and beta chains. TCRs were put through roughly 19 PCR cycles of amplification with Phusion. A constant-region primer and the V-primer adapter served as the primer pair. One entry per CDR3 protein results from TCRdb running MiXCR on the reads. The table records 60,000 to 90,000 distinct CDR3 sequences, less than 40% of them present only once. The sequenced sample was PBMCs, obtained before treatment. Source of these receptors: a female donor with ovarian cancer.

The gene calls are TRBV11-3 and TRBJ2-7; 7 bases are shared with TRBD2. The CDR3 contains 14 residues. The germline V gene encodes CDR1 SGHNT and CDR2 YENEEA. Germline trimming cut 5 bases from V and 4 bases from J; bases unmatched to any gene: 8. The CDR3 sequence: CASSRRLAGYEQYF. CDR3 in DNA: TGTGCCAGCAGCCGAAGACTAGCCGGGTACGAGCAGTACTTC.

J is TRBJ2-5 and V is TRBV10-3; no definite D call. This CDR3 has 12 residues. V was clipped by 4 bases and J by 5 bases, with 8 bases between them. CDR1 ENHRY and CDR2 SYGVKD come from the germline V gene. CDR3 sequence reads: CAISAERETQYF. The CDR3 DNA reads TGTGCCATCAGTGCCGAAAGGGAGACCCAGTACTTC.

There are many counts of this clonotype. The chain employs TRBV28 and TRBJ2-7; 7 bases fit TRBD1. The junction had 12 bases not matched to a gene; V was cut back by 7 bases and J by 12 bases. This CDR3 region has 12 residues. Looked up from germline, CDR1 is MDHEN and CDR2 is SYDVKM. DNA of the CDR3: TGTGCCAGCATTGGAGACAGGGATGAAGTGTACTTC. Translating it yields CASIGDRDEVYF. Drawing the rest from reference TRBV28 and TRBJ2-7, the complete variable domain is DVKVTQSSRYLVKRTGEKVFLECVQDMDHENMFWYRQDPGLGLRLIYFSYDVKMKEKGDIPEGYSVSREKKERFSLILESASTNQTSMYLCASIGDRDEVYFGPGTRLTVT.

This clonotype was found many times. The chain carries TRBV5-5 and TRBJ2-7, with a weak D call TRBD2 (5 bases). V was clipped by 1 base and J by 0 bases, with 11 bases between them. Germline values: CDR1 SGHKS, CDR2 YYEKEE (reference sequence). CDR3 size: 15 residues. CDR3 loop: CASSLNFGVSYEQYF. CDR3 sequence (DNA): TGTGCCAGCAGCTTGAACTTCGGGGTCTCCTACGAGCAGTACTTC.

As regards this clonotype: A far larger clone is one base from this, pointing to a likely read error. This chain connects TRBV24-1 to TRBJ1-5; D gene ambiguous. The CDR3 totals 15 residues. CDR1 KGHDR and CDR2 SFDVKD come from the germline V gene. Trimming shortened V by 6 bases and J by 4 bases, and 15 bases separated the two germline ends. CDR3 residues: CATSLSSQPNQPQHF. CDR3 nucleotides: TGTGCCACCAGTTTATCATCGCAGCCAAATCAGCCCCAGCATTTT.

This clonotype was observed a few times. The rearrangement joins TRBV2 to TRBJ2-1, with 10 bases aligning to TRBD2. The V gene end was trimmed by 7 bases and the J gene end by 8 bases; junction bases not matched to a gene: 17. The CDR3 length is 17 residues. CDR1 SNHLY and CDR2 FYNNEI come from the germline V gene. The CDR3 spells CASTPQVMLAGGHEQFF. The CDR3 nucleotides read TGTGCCAGCACCCCACAAGTAATGTTAGCGGGAGGTCATGAGCAGTTCTTC.

This clonotype was detected ten times or more. This rearrangement joins TRBV30 to TRBJ2-1; 7 bases agree with TRBD2. The germline gives CDR1 GTSNPN, CDR2 SVGIG (reference sequence). The CDR3 totals 16 residues. Unmatched junction bases numbered 8, after V lost 1 base and J lost 2 bases. CDR3 nucleotide sequence: TGTGCCTGGAGTGGTATAGGGCTAGCGGCCTACAATGAGCAGTTCTTC. It codes for CAWSGIGLAAYNEQFF.

The rearrangement joins TRBV28 to TRBJ2-1; D is unclear. The CDR3 consists of 10 residues. V was trimmed by 9 bases and J by 3 bases, leaving 3 bases between them. The germline CDR1 and CDR2 sequences are MDHEN and SYDVKM. In DNA form, the CDR3 reads TGTGCCAGTAGCTACAATGAGCAGTTCTTC. Translated, it gives CASSYNEQFF.

This clonotype was found many times. V and J are TRBV6-6 and TRBJ1-3; D uncertain. Germline CDR1 and CDR2: MNHNY and SVGAGI (reference sequence). The CDR3 contains 14 residues. Trimming removed 9 bases at V and 0 bases at J, with 12 bases between. CDR3 nucleotides: TGTGCCAGTAACCCCGGGAGCTCTGGAAACACCATATATTTT. Translation: CASNPGSSGNTIYF.

The chain joins TRBV29-1 to TRBJ1-1; D is perhaps TRBD1 (5 bases). Germline V gives CDR1 SQVTM, CDR2 ANQGSEA. The CDR3 runs 14 residues. V lost 6 bases and J 10 bases, leaving 24 bases between the germline ends. Here the CDR3 reads CSVSSGREGYGAFF. Written as DNA, the CDR3 is TGCAGCGTCTCGTCGGGCAGGGAGGGGTATGGAGCTTTCTTT.

CDR3 loop: CASSFRTVLSGANVLTF. The CDR3 DNA sequence: TGTGCCAGCAGCTTCCGAACGGTACTCTCTGGGGCCAACGTCCTGACTTTC. J is TRBJ2-6 and V is TRBV13, with D unresolved. There are 17 residues in the CDR3. The ends were cut back, 3 bases at V and 0 bases at J, with 12 bases in the middle. CDR1 is PRHDT and CDR2 is FYEKMQ in the germline V gene (reference sequence).

V usage is TRBV6-2 or TRBV6-3 and J usage is TRBJ1-2; 9 bases line up with TRBD1. Per the germline V gene, CDR1 is MNHEY and CDR2 is SVGEGT. V shed 6 bases and J 3 bases; nucleotides not matched to a gene: 14. This CDR3 is 17 amino acids long. DNA of the CDR3: TGTGCCAGCAGACGGAGGGACAGGGTCTCTTCGGACTATGGCTACACCTTC. Its translation: CASRRRDRVSSDYGYTF.

The V and J genes are TRBV11-2 and TRBJ2-7; 9 nucleotides agree with TRBD2. Germline loops: CDR1 SGHAT, CDR2 FQNNGV. The CDR3 covers 15 residues. Losses at the gene ends were 5 bases for V and 1 base for J; bases not matched to a gene: 6. CDR3 sequence (DNA): TGTGCCAGCAGCCCTTTAGCGGGAGTGTCCTACGAGCAGTACTTC. Its translation is CASSPLAGVSYEQYF.

This clonotype was counted many times. This chain links TRBV4-2 with TRBJ2-1; TRBD2 matches at 9 bases. Germline V CDR1 and CDR2: LGHNA, YNFKEQ. The trim removed 3 bases at V and 0 bases at J, leaving 6 bases unmatched. The length of the CDR3 is 17 residues. CDR3 bases: TGTGCCAGCAGCCAGAGGCTAGCGGGAAGCTCCTACAATGAGCAGTTCTTC. Protein sequence: CASSQRLAGSSYNEQFF.

This clonotype was seen at least ten times. This sequence joins TRBV6-6 and TRBJ2-2; no clear D gene. Germline CDR1 MNHNY, CDR2 SVGAGI (reference sequence). The CDR3 spans 16 residues. V lost 0 bases, J lost 0 bases, and 8 bases lay in between. The CDR3 sequence is CASSYSRRTNTGELFF. The CDR3 DNA reads as TGTGCCAGCAGTTACTCTCGCAGGACGAACACCGGGGAGCTGTTTTTT.

This clonotype has ten or more counts. This chain connects TRBV5-4 to TRBJ2-1; no reliable D call. CDR1 is SGHNT and CDR2 is YYREEE in the germline V gene (reference sequence). This CDR3 comprises 14 residues. The V gene lost 2 bases and the J gene lost 8 bases, with 14 bases spanning the gap. CDR3 nucleotide sequence: TGTGCCAGCAGCTTAAAGACAATCCGGGATGAGCAGTTCTTC. Translation: CASSLKTIRDEQFF.

V is TRBV5-4 and J is TRBJ2-7, with TRBD2 matching 9 bases. Germline lookup yields CDR1 SGHNT and CDR2 YYREEE (reference sequence). V lost 0 bases and J lost 3; bases outside the gene matches: 4. This CDR3 has 15 residues. Written as DNA, the CDR3 is TGTGCCAGCAGCTTGGATAGCGGGAGAGGCTACGAGCAGTACTTC. Amino acid sequence: CASSLDSGRGYEQYF.

The chain carries TRBV10-3 and TRBJ2-1, with TRBD2 matching 8 bases. CDR1 and CDR2 (germline): ENHRY, SYGVKD. This CDR3 contains 15 residues. J lost 4 bases, V lost 2 bases, and 4 bases had no gene match. The CDR3 coding sequence is TGTGCCATCAGTGAGGGCGGGGGGAGGTACAATGAGCAGTTCTTC. Translating it yields CAISEGGGRYNEQFF.

A note on this clonotype: It is likely a read error: a sequence one base away is far more abundant. The V gene is TRBV27, the J gene TRBJ2-5; unclear D gene. Looked up from germline, CDR1 is MNHEY and CDR2 is SMNVEV (reference sequence). The CDR3 is 13 amino acids. The CDR3, as DNA: TGTGCCACCAGTCGGTGGGAACAAAGGACCCAGTACTTC. Residues: CATSRWEQRTQYF.

This clonotype was observed at least ten times. This rearrangement joins TRBV2 to TRBJ2-5, with D tentatively TRBD2 (6 bases). Per the germline V gene, CDR1 is SNHLY and CDR2 is FYNNEI. Trimming cost V 4 bases and J 10 bases, with 13 bases left between them. The CDR3 length is 12 residues. The CDR3 loop reads CASSAITGVQYF. The CDR3 DNA reads TGTGCCAGCAGTGCGATAACGGGGGTCCAGTACTTC.